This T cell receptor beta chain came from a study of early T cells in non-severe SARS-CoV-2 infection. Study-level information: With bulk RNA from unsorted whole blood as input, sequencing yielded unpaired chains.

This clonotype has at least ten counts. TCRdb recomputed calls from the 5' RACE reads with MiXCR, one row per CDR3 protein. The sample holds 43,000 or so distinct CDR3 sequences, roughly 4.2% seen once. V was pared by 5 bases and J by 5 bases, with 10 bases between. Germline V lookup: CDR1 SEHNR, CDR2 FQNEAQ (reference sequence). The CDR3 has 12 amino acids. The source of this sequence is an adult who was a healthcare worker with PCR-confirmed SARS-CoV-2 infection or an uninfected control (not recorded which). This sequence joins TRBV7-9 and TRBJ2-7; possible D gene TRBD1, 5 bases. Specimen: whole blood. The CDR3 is CASSHRGHEQYF. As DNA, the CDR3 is TGTGCCAGCAGCCATAGGGGCCACGAGCAGTACTTC.